This T cell receptor (beta chain) was sequenced during a study of shared clonotypes between healthy human individuals. V was pared by 2 bases and J by 5 bases, with 12 bases between. Germline V lookup: CDR1 SGHTA, CDR2 FQGTGA. The CDR3 length is 14 residues. Clones were read by immunoSEQ multiplex PCR, and TCRdb kept only the in-frame ones, dropping some. The sample yields around 2.1 million clones, around 95% seen once. The rearrangement links TRBV7-3 to TRBJ1-1, with D possibly matching TRBD1 (5 bases). Sequenced: naive CD4+ T cells sorted from blood. Subset here: CD45RA+ positively selected. The sequence came from a man in his late teens or twenties in good health. The CDR3 is CASSLQGKGTEAFF. In nucleotides, the CDR3 is TGTGCCAGCAGCTTACAGGGTAAGGGGACTGAAGCTTTCTTT.